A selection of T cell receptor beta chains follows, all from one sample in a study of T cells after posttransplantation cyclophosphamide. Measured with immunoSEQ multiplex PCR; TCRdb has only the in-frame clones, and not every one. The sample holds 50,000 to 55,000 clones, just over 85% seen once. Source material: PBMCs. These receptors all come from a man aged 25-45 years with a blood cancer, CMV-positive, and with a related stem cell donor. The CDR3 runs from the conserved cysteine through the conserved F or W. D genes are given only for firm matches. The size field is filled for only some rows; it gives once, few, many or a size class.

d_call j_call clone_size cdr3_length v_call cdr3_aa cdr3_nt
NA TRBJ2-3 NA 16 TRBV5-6 CASSLKRTGNGDTQYF TGTGCCAGCAGCTTGAAACGTACCGGGAATGGAGATACGCAGTATTTT
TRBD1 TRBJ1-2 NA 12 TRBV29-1 CSVVEGARGYTF TGCAGCGTTGTCGAGGGGGCGCGGGGCTACACCTTC
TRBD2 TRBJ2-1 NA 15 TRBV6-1 CASSEGGRTYNEQFF TGTGCCAGCAGTGAAGGCGGGAGGACCTACAATGAGCAGTTCTTC
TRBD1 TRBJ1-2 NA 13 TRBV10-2 CATVPRQGAGYTF TGCGCCACCGTCCCTCGACAGGGGGCAGGCTACACCTTC
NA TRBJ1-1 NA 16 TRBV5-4 CASSLGATGVNTEAFF TGTGCCAGCAGCTTGGGGGCGACGGGAGTGAACACTGAAGCTTTCTTT
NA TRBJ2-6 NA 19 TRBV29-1 CSIRLPGGDRLSGANVLTF TGCAGCATCCGCCTCCCGGGGGGGGACAGACTCTCTGGGGCCAACGTCCTGACTTTC
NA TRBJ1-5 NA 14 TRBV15 CATRATGSGQPQHF TGTGCCACCAGGGCCACAGGGTCGGGTCAGCCCCAGCATTTT
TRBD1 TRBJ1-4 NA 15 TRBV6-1 CASSEATGGNEKLFF TGTGCCAGCAGTGAAGCCACAGGGGGTAATGAAAAACTGTTTTTT
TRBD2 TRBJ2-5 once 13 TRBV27 CASSSRRGETQYF TGTGCCAGCAGTAGTCGGCGGGGGGAGACCCAGTACTTC
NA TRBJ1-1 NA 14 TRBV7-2 CASSLGAPNTEAFF TGTGCCAGCAGCTTAGGGGCTCCAAACACTGAAGCTTTCTTT
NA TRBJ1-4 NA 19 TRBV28 CASGRDSLSYYATNEKLFF TGTGCCAGCGGACGTGACAGTCTGTCATATTATGCAACTAATGAAAAACTGTTTTTT
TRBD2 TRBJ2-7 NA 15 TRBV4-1 CASSPLSGSGRLLYF TGCGCCAGCAGCCCCCTTTCTGGGAGCGGGAGACTTCTGTACTTC
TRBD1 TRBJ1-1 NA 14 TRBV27 CASSPQQGVGKAFF TGTGCCAGCAGCCCACAACAGGGGGTAGGTAAAGCTTTCTTT
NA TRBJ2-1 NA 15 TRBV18 CASSLQGYSYNEQFF TGTGCCAGCTCACTGCAGGGATACTCCTACAATGAGCAGTTCTTC
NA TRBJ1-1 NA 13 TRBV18 CASSPPVRTEAFF TGTGCCAGCTCACCACCCGTCAGGACTGAAGCTTTCTTT
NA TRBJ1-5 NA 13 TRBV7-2 CASSLALDQPQHF TGTGCCAGCAGCTTAGCCCTAGATCAGCCCCAGCATTTT
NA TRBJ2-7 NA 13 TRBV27 CASSSLRLGEQYF TGTGCCAGCAGTTCCCTTCGTCTAGGCGAGCAGTACTTC
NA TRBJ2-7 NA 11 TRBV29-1 CSVRIAREQYF TGCAGCGTTCGAATAGCGCGGGAGCAGTACTTC
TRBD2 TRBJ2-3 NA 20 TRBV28 CASSKPPPGLAGGRADTQYF TGTGCCAGCAGCAAGCCCCCACCGGGACTAGCGGGAGGGAGGGCAGATACGCAGTATTTT
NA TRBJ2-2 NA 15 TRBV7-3 CASSTRQGGSGELFF TGTGCCAGCAGCACCCGACAGGGAGGTTCCGGGGAGCTGTTTTTT
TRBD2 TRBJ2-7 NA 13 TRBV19 CASASGSTYEQYF TGTGCCAGCGCTAGCGGGAGTACCTACGAGCAGTACTTC
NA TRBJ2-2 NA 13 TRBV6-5 CASSYTRTGELFF TGTGCCAGCAGTTACACGAGAACCGGGGAGCTGTTTTTT
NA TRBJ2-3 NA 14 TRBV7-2 CASSPLQGPDTQYF TGTGCCAGCAGTCCTTTACAGGGCCCAGATACGCAGTATTTT
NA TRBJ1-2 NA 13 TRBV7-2 CASSPGQKYGYTF TGTGCCAGCAGCCCCGGACAGAAGTATGGCTACACCTTC
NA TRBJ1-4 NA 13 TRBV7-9 CASSRQSNEKLFF TGTGCCAGCAGCAGACAGTCCAATGAAAAACTGTTTTTT
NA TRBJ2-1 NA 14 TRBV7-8 CASSLVWGGNEQFF TGTGCCAGCAGCTTAGTCTGGGGAGGCAATGAGCAGTTCTTC
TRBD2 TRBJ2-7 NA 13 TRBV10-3 CAISETSGTEQYF TGTGCCATCAGTGAGACTAGCGGGACCGAGCAGTACTTC
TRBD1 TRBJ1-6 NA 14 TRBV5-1 CASGTGVLNSPLHF TGCGCCAGCGGGACAGGCGTCCTTAATTCACCCCTCCACTTT
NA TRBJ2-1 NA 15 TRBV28 CASSRAGISYNEQFF TGTGCCAGCTCAAGGGCCGGGATCTCCTACAATGAGCAGTTCTTC
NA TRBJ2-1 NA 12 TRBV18 CASSEIHNEQFF TGTGCCAGCTCAGAGATCCACAATGAGCAGTTCTTC
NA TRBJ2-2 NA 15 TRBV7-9 CASSLVSVNTGELFF TGTGCCAGCAGCTTAGTCTCCGTTAACACCGGGGAGCTGTTTTTT
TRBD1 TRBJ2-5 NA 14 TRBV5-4 CASSYGTGGETQYF TGTGCCAGCAGCTACGGGACAGGGGGGGAGACCCAGTACTTC
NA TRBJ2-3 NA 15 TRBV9 CASSVAGGLTDTQYF TGTGCCAGCAGCGTAGCAGGGGGGCTTACAGATACGCAGTATTTT
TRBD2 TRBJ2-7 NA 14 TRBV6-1 CASCVTSGGEVQYF TGTGCCAGCTGCGTGACTAGCGGGGGTGAAGTGCAGTACTTC
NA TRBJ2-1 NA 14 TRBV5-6 CASSLRGYYNEQFF TGTGCCAGCAGCTTGAGAGGCTACTACAATGAGCAGTTCTTC
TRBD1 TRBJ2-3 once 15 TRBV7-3 CASSPGTGRSDTQYF TGTGCCAGCAGCCCCGGGACAGGGAGGTCAGATACGCAGTATTTT
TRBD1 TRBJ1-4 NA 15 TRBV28 CASSPQGAGDEKLFF TGTGCCAGCAGCCCTCAGGGGGCAGGCGATGAAAAACTGTTTTTT
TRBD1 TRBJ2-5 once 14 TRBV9 CASSVATGGETQYF TGTGCCAGCAGCGTAGCCACAGGGGGGGAGACCCAGTACTTC
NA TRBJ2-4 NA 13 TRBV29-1 CSASQGSDNIQYF TGCAGCGCTAGTCAGGGGTCGGACAACATTCAGTACTTC
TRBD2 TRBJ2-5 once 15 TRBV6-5 CASSLTSGSTETQYF TGTGCCAGCAGTTTGACTAGCGGGAGTACAGAGACCCAGTACTTC
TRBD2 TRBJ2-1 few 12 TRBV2 CASIAGDNEQFF TGTGCCAGCATAGCGGGGGACAATGAGCAGTTCTTC